This T cell receptor (beta chain) was captured in a study of early stage breast cancer tumors. With respect to this clone: Its antigen is unknown.

The study's findings and limits: Tumors had about 2.5-fold higher T cell density and higher clonality than adjacent normal breast tissue. Unsorted bulk genomic DNA sequencing lacked pairing and functional marker data.

Method: immunoSEQ multiplex PCR; TCRdb's copy keeps in-frame clones and lacks some. The sample shows under 45,000 clones, around 70% of them seen only once. Germline CDR1 reads SGHNT; CDR2 reads YENEEA. The junction had 9 bases not matched to a gene; V was cut back by 5 bases and J by 2 bases. The CDR3 totals 15 residues. The clonotype was recovered from a person aged 45 to 59 with breast cancer. The rearrangement joins TRBV11-3 to TRBJ2-7; 7 bases line up with TRBD1. Sequenced material: blood. CDR3 coding DNA: TGTGCCAGCAGCACCCGACAGGGAAGTCCCTACGAGCAGTACTTC. Translating it yields CASSTRQGSPYEQYF.